This T cell receptor beta chain is from a study of blood T cell repertoires in COVID-19. The CDR3 runs 15 residues. The germline V gene has CDR1 SGDLS and CDR2 YYNGEE. Trimming cost V 0 bases and J 1 base, with 9 bases left between them. The assay was immunoSEQ multiplex PCR, and TCRdb's table has in-frame clones only and misses some. The sample holds 110,000 to 150,000 clones, 80% to 90% seen once. V gene TRBV9 combines with J gene TRBJ2-3; TRBD2 is a possible D gene (5 bases). What was sequenced was peripheral blood. The source of this sequence is a woman aged 60 to 75 with active COVID-19. Here the CDR3 reads CASSVERVRTDTQYF. In nucleotides, the CDR3 is TGTGCCAGCAGCGTAGAGAGGGTCCGCACAGATACGCAGTATTTT.